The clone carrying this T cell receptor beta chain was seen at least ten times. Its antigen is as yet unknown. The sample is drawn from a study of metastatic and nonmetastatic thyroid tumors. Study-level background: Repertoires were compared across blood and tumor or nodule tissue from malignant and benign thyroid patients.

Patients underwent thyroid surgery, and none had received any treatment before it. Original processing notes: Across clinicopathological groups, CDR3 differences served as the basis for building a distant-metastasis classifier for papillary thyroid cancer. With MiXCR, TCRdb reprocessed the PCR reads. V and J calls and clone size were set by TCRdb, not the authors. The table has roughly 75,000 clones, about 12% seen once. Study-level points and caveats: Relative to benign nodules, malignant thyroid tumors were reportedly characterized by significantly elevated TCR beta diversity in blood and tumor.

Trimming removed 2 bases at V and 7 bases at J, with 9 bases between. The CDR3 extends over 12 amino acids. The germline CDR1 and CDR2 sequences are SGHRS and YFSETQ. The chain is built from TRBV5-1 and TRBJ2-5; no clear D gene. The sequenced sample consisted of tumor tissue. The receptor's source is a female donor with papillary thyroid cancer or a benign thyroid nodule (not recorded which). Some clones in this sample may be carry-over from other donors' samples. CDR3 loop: CASSFGTGTQYF. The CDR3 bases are TGCGCCAGCAGCTTCGGAACCGGGACCCAGTACTTC.